This T cell receptor beta chain was sequenced in a study of blood T cells in healthy people across ages. Turning to the study itself: Researchers report that template switching captured about one barcoded beta molecule per two T cells.

PCR was performed a second time for about 7 to 12 cycles using a sample-barcoded 5' primer and a J-beta primer mix. In TCRdb, the 5' RACE reads were re-called with MiXCR into one record per CDR3 protein. The repertoire consists of 1,500,000 or so distinct CDR3 sequences, with about 42% occurring once and the leading ten covering more than 4%. The ends were cut back, 5 bases at V and 0 bases at J, with 18 bases in the middle. The CDR3 has 17 amino acids. Per the germline V gene, CDR1 is LNHNV and CDR2 is YYDKDF (reference sequence). This clonotype turned up a few times. The sequence was collected from a woman in her late teens or twenties in good health. The genes are TRBV15 and TRBJ2-3, with D perhaps matching TRBD2 (5 bases). Sequencing was performed on blood. CDR3 region: CATSDPIRGSSTDTQYF. CDR3 bases: TGTGCCACCAGCGATCCCATCCGGGGTTCTAGCACAGATACGCAGTATTTT.